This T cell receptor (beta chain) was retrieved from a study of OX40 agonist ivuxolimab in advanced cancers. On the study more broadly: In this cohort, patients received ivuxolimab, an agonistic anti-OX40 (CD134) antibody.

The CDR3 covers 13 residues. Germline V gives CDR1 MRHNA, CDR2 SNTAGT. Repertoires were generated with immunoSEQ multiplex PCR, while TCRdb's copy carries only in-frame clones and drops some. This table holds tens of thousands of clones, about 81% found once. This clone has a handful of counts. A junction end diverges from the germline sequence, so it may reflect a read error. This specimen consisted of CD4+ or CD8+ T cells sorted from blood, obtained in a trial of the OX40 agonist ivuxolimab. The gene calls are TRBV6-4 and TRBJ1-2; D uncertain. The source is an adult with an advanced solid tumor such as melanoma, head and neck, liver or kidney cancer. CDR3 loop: CASSYSIDVGYTF. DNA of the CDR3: TGTGCCAGCAGTTACTCGATAGATGTTGGCTACACCTTC.